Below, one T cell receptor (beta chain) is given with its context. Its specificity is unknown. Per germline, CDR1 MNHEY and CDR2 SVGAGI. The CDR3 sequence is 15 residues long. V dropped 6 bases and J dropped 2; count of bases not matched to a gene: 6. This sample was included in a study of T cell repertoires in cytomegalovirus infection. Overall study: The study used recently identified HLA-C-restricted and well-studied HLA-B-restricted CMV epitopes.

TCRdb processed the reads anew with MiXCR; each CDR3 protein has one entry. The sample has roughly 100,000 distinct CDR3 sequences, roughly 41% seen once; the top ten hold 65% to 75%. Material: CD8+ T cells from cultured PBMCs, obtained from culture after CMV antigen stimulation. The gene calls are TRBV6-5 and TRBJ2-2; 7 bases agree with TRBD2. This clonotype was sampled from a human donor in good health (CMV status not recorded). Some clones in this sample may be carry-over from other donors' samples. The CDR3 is CASRFGGGNTGELFF. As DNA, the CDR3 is TGTGCCAGCAGATTTGGGGGGGGAAACACCGGGGAGCTGTTTTTT.